These 3 T cell receptor beta chains share one sample of origin, sequenced in a study of T cell responses to AZD1222 COVID-19 vaccine. Libraries were prepared by immunoSEQ multiplex PCR; TCRdb keeps only in-frame clonotypes and omits some of them. The data show around 160,000 clones, with about 92% seen just once and 1.5% to 2% held by the top ten. The material was peripheral blood, obtained on day 0 of AZD1222 vaccination. The receptors shown here come from an adult in good health.

The rearrangement links TRBV3-1 (or the pseudogene TRBV3-2) to TRBJ1-4; maybe TRBD1 (5 bases). Looked up from germline, CDR1 is LGHDT and CDR2 is YNNKEL (reference sequence). The V end was cut by 4 bases, the J end by 8 bases, with 17 bases between. The CDR3 extends over 15 amino acids. CDR3 nucleotides: TGTGCCAGCAGCCGGGGGGGGAGAGGTCGCGAAAAACTGTTTTTT. Amino acids: CASSRGGRGREKLFF.

DNA of the CDR3: TGTGCCAGCAGCGTAGGAAGCAACCCGGGCACTGAAGCTTTCTTT. It translates to CASSVGSNPGTEAFF. The J gene is TRBJ1-1, the V gene TRBV9; D uncertain. Deletions cut 0 bases from V and 4 bases from J, with 13 bases between. The CDR3 consists of 15 residues. Germline lookup yields CDR1 SGDLS and CDR2 YYNGEE. Looking up the rest from reference TRBV9 and TRBJ1-1 gives the full variable domain: DSGVTQTPKHLITATGQRVTLRCSPRSGDLSVYWYQQSLDQGLQFLIQYYNGEERAKGNILERFSAQQFPDLHSELNLSSLELGDSALYFCASSVGSNPGTEAFFGQGTRLTVV.

A single count supports this clone. The chain employs TRBV6-5 and TRBJ2-2, with D tentatively TRBD1 (5 bases). The V and J ends lost 0 bases and 1 base respectively, with 6 bases between them. This CDR3 comprises 15 residues. CDR1 is MNHEY and CDR2 is SVGAGI in the germline V gene. In nucleotides, the CDR3 is TGTGCCAGCAGTTACTCGACAGTGAACACCGGGGAGCTGTTTTTT. Translating it yields CASSYSTVNTGELFF.